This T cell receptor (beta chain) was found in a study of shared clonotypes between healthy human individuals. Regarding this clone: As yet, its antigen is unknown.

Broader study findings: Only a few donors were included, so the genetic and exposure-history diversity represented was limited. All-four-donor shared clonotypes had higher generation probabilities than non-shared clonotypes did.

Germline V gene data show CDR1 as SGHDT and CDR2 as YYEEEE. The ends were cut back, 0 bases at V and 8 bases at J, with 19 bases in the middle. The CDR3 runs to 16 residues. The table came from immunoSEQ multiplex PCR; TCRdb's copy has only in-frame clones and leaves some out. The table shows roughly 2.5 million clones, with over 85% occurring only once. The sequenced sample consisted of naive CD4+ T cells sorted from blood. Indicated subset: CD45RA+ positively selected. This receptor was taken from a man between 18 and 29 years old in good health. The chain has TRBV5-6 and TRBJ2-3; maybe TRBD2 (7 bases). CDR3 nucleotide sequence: TGTGCCAGCAGCTTGGTAGGGGGGCCCCGGGGGGCTACGCAGTATTTT. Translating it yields CASSLVGGPRGATQYF.